These 26 T cell receptor beta chains came from one sample sequenced in a study of blood T cell repertoires in COVID-19. Sequenced by immunoSEQ multiplex PCR; TCRdb stores in-frame clones only, minus some. The top ten hold 25% to 30% of the sample, which has some 120,000 clones, approximately 85% seen once. Input material: peripheral blood. The origin of the receptors is an elderly woman with acute or convalescent COVID-19.

The chain couples TRBV19 to TRBJ2-6, with TRBD1 matching over 8 bases. After removal of 4 bases from V and 1 base from J, the junction contained 3 bases not matched to a gene. The length of the CDR3 is 16 residues. Germline values: CDR1 LNHDA, CDR2 SQIVND (reference sequence). The CDR3 nucleotides are TGTGCCAGTAGTACCACAGGGGGGTCTGGGGCCAACGTCCTGACTTTC. This encodes CASSTTGGSGANVLTF.

The rearrangement uses TRBV2 and TRBJ1-2; a weak D match, TRBD1 (6 bases). V lost 5 bases and J lost 2, with 9 bases in between. Germline CDR1 is SNHLY and CDR2 is FYNNEI. The CDR3 covers 13 residues. The DNA for the CDR3 is TGTGCCAGCAGTACAGGGTTGAACTATGGCTACACCTTC. Translating it yields CASSTGLNYGYTF. The full variable domain, with the rest looked up from reference TRBV2 and TRBJ1-2, is EPEVTQTPSHQVTQMGQEVILRCVPISNHLYFYWYRQILGQKVEFLVSFYNNEISEKSEIFDDQFSVERPDGSNFTLKIRSTKLEDSAMYFCASSTGLNYGYTFGSGTRLTVV.

The gene calls are TRBV21-1 and TRBJ2-2; the DNA was not compared with TRBD1, the D call given in the table. TRBV21-1 is given as a pseudogene. The CDR3 runs to 14 residues. The DNA of the CDR3 is TGTGCCAGCAGACAGGGGGGGAACACCGGGGAGCTGTTTTTT. As protein: CASRQGGNTGELFF.

The gene calls are TRBV27 and TRBJ1-1; tentative D call: TRBD1 (6 bases). From germline, CDR1 is MNHEY and CDR2 SMNVEV (reference sequence). V was trimmed by 5 bases and J by 6 bases, leaving 13 bases between them. CDR3 length equals 13 residues. Here the CDR3 reads CASSPRDTAEAFF. CDR3 bases: TGTGCCAGCAGTCCCCGGGACACCGCTGAAGCTTTCTTT.

This chain joins TRBV7-9 and TRBJ1-2, with 9 nucleotides matching TRBD1. Germline CDR1 reads SEHNR; CDR2 reads FQNEAQ (reference sequence). The CDR3 spans 13 residues. V trimming: 5 bases; J trimming: 8 bases; junction bases outside the gene matches: 6. The CDR3 bases are TGTGCCAGCAGCCAGGGACAGGGTAGGGGCTACACCTTC. Its translation: CASSQGQGRGYTF.

The V call is TRBV7-8, the J call TRBJ2-7; 7 bases are shared with TRBD1. Trimming at V came to 3 bases and at J to 3 bases, leaving 5 bases not matched to a gene. Germline assignment: CDR1 SGHVS and CDR2 FQNEAQ. This CDR3 is 14 amino acids long. CDR3 protein: CASSLGQSSYEQYF. The CDR3 DNA reads as TGTGCCAGCAGCTTGGGACAGTCCAGCTACGAGCAGTACTTC.

This rearrangement joins TRBV6-5 to TRBJ1-1, with D tentatively TRBD1 (6 bases). The CDR3 runs 14 residues. Trimming left V 5 bases short and J 2 bases short, with 12 bases between. The germline V gene encodes CDR1 MNHEY and CDR2 SVGAGI. CDR3 amino acids: CASSPGHGNTEAFF. CDR3 bases: TGTGCCAGCAGTCCGGGACACGGAAACACTGAAGCTTTCTTT.

CDR3 sequence: CASSFAGTGDTEAFF. The CDR3 coding sequence is TGCGCCAGCAGCTTTGCCGGGACAGGGGACACTGAAGCTTTCTTT. The chain carries TRBV5-1 and TRBJ1-1; 10 bases agree with TRBD1. The ends lost 2 bases at V and 3 bases at J; junction bases unmatched: 4. Germline assignment: CDR1 SGHRS and CDR2 YFSETQ. The CDR3 consists of 15 residues.

V gene TRBV11-2 combines with J gene TRBJ2-2; no definite D call. The CDR3 loop spans 15 amino acids. The V gene lost 1 base and the J gene lost 4 bases, with 10 bases spanning the gap. From germline, CDR1 is SGHAT and CDR2 FQNNGV. CDR3 sequence: CASSLVAFSTGELFF. The CDR3 bases are TGTGCCAGCAGCTTAGTAGCATTTAGCACCGGGGAGCTGTTTTTT. The complete variable domain, with remaining parts taken from reference TRBV11-2 and TRBJ2-2, reads EAGVAQSPRYKIIEKRQSVAFWCNPISGHATLYWYQQILGQGPKLLIQFQNNGVVDDSQLPKDRFSAERLKGVDSTLKIQPAKLEDSAVYLCASSLVAFSTGELFFGEGSRLTVL.

This rearrangement joins TRBV7-3 to TRBJ2-1, with 11 nucleotides matching TRBD1. V shed 4 bases, J shed 8 bases, and the junction held 7 bases outside the gene matches. Per the germline V gene, CDR1 is SGHTA and CDR2 is FQGTGA. CDR3 length: 15 amino acids. CDR3 in DNA: TGTGCCAGCAGCTCCCTCCCGGGACAGGGGGATGAGCAGTTCTTC. Translated, it gives CASSSLPGQGDEQFF.

J is TRBJ2-5 and V is TRBV19; 8 bases match TRBD1. The CDR3 extends over 12 amino acids. The trim removed 8 bases at V and 4 bases at J, leaving 3 bases unmatched. Germline CDR1 is LNHDA and CDR2 is SQIVND (reference sequence). This CDR3 reads CASGDRRETQYF. The CDR3 region has the DNA TGTGCCAGTGGGGACAGGAGAGAGACCCAGTACTTC.

This clone was seen a handful of times. The V call is TRBV19, the J call TRBJ2-7; TRBD1 matches at 7 bases. CDR1 is LNHDA and CDR2 is SQIVND in the germline V gene (reference sequence). V trimming: 5 bases; J trimming: 6 bases; junction bases outside the gene matches: 10. The length of the CDR3 is 14 residues. The CDR3 DNA reads TGTGCCAGTAGTCTCGGGACAGTAATAGGCGAGCAGTACTTC. Translation: CASSLGTVIGEQYF. Supplemented by reference TRBV19 and TRBJ2-7, the full variable domain reads DGGITQSPKYLFRKEGQNVTLSCEQNLNHDAMYWYRQDPGQGLRLIYYSQIVNDFQKGDIAEGYSVSREKKESFPLTVTSAQKNPTAFYLCASSLGTVIGEQYFGPGTRLTVT.

This chain links TRBV6-1 with TRBJ2-2; TRBD2 might be the D (5 bases). V dropped 3 bases and J dropped 7 bases, with 15 bases sitting between them. The CDR3 loop spans 15 amino acids. CDR1 MNHNS and CDR2 SASEGT come from the germline V gene. The CDR3 nucleotides are TGTGCCAGCAGTGAGGAATTAAATCGGGGCGGGGAGCTGTTTTTT. Its translation: CASSEELNRGGELFF.

This clone was seen just once. The V call is TRBV5-5, the J call TRBJ1-4, with D maybe TRBD1 (6 bases). Trimming pared 2 bases from V and 5 bases from J, leaving 16 bases between. The CDR3 runs to 16 residues. Looked up from germline, CDR1 is SGHKS and CDR2 is YYEKEE (reference sequence). CDR3 residues: CASSFHRGALNEKLFF. CDR3 coding DNA: TGTGCCAGCAGCTTCCACCGGGGGGCCTTAAATGAAAAACTGTTTTTT.

This rearrangement joins TRBV7-2 to TRBJ1-1; TRBD1 matches at 7 bases. J lost 2 bases, V lost 5 bases, and 8 bases had no gene match. This CDR3 contains 15 residues. Germline assignment: CDR1 SGHTA and CDR2 FQGNSA. The CDR3 nucleotides read TGTGCCAGCAGCCCCCGGCAGGGGGGCAACACTGAAGCTTTCTTT. Translated: CASSPRQGGNTEAFF.

J is TRBJ1-1 and V is TRBV18; D is unresolved. V gave up 2 bases and J gave up 0 bases, with 7 bases separating them. The CDR3 length is 14 residues. The germline V gene encodes CDR1 KGHSH and CDR2 LQKENI. The CDR3 DNA follows: TGTGCCAGCTCACCAGAGACAATGAACACTGAAGCTTTCTTT. Translated, it gives CASSPETMNTEAFF.

The genes are TRBV7-8 and TRBJ1-5; the D is unclear. Trimming stripped 5 bases from V and 6 bases from J, with 11 bases between. The V gene's germline CDR1 is SGHVS and CDR2 FQNEAQ. There are 13 residues in the CDR3. DNA for the CDR3: TGTGCCAGCAGCCAACCCGGCGGTCAGCCCCAGCATTTT. Translated, it gives CASSQPGGQPQHF.

This clone was observed a handful of times. The genes are TRBV10-3 and TRBJ1-1; D is perhaps TRBD1 (5 bases). V dropped 5 bases and J dropped 3 bases, with 22 bases sitting between them. CDR1 ENHRY and CDR2 SYGVKD come from the germline V gene. The CDR3 loop spans 17 amino acids. CDR3 sequence (DNA): TGTGCCATCAGTACCCCCGGGAGGGGACGAGTTTACACTGAAGCTTTCTTT. It encodes CAISTPGRGRVYTEAFF.

The CDR3, as DNA: TGTGCCAGCAGCCAAGAAGGGACAGGGGATGGCTACACCTTC. Its translation: CASSQEGTGDGYTF. The rearrangement joins TRBV3-1 (or the pseudogene TRBV3-2) to TRBJ1-2; 10 positions match TRBD1. V lost 0 bases and J lost 6; bases outside the gene matches: 1. The CDR3 consists of 14 residues. Germline V gene lookup returns CDR1 LGHDT and CDR2 YNNKEL (reference sequence).

Comments on this clone: Other DNA sequences in the sample encode the same CDR3. The chain recombines TRBV12-3 or TRBV12-4 with TRBJ1-3; D is unclear. Trimming removed 6 bases at V and 3 bases at J, with 3 bases between. The CDR3 runs 11 residues. The CDR3 bases are TGTGCCAGCAGCCTTGGAAACACCATATATTTT. This translates into CASSLGNTIYF.

The rearrangement joins TRBV9 to TRBJ2-5; weak D call: TRBD1 (5 bases). Germline assignment: CDR1 SGDLS and CDR2 YYNGEE. V was pared by 0 bases and J by 7 bases, with 13 bases between. This CDR3 is built from 14 residues. CDR3 amino acids: CASSVGRSQGTQYF. In DNA, the CDR3 is TGTGCCAGCAGCGTAGGGCGGAGCCAGGGGACCCAGTACTTC.

The chain links TRBV10-2 to TRBJ1-1; 8 nucleotides line up with TRBD1. The germline CDR1 and CDR2 sequences are WSHSY and SAAADI. The CDR3 covers 15 residues. V dropped 6 bases and J dropped 1; count of bases not matched to a gene: 7. The CDR3 DNA reads TGCGCCAGCAGAAGACAGGGGCAGTGGAACACTGAAGCTTTCTTT. Translation gives CASRRQGQWNTEAFF.

The chain carries TRBV28 and TRBJ1-5, with a possible D match to TRBD1 (5 bases). Trimming took 10 bases from V and 7 from J, leaving 17 bases between them. The CDR3 has 13 residues. Germline V gene data show CDR1 as MDHEN and CDR2 as SYDVKM. CDR3 sequence: CATGAPGGQPQHF. The DNA of the CDR3 is TGTGCCACCGGGGCCCCTGGAGGGCAGCCCCAGCATTTT.

This clone was seen a single time. The V call is TRBV7-2, the J call TRBJ1-6, with 8 bases matching TRBD1. This CDR3 is built from 14 residues. Germline values: CDR1 SGHTA, CDR2 FQGNSA. Losses at the gene ends were 3 bases for V and 9 bases for J; bases not matched to a gene: 4. The CDR3 bases are TGTGCCAGCAGCTTGGACAGGGATGCTTCACCCCTCCACTTT. Translation: CASSLDRDASPLHF. Full variable domain (remainder filled in from reference TRBV7-2 and TRBJ1-6): GAGVSQSPSNKVTEKGKDVELRCDPISGHTALYWYRQSLGQGLEFLIYFQGNSAPDKSGLPSDRFSAERTGGSVSTLTIQRTQQEDSAVYLCASSLDRDASPLHFGNGTRLTVT.

A single count supports this clone. This sequence joins TRBV3-1 (or the pseudogene TRBV3-2) and TRBJ1-6; possible D gene TRBD1, 6 bases. CDR1 is LGHDT, CDR2 YNNKEL, per germline (reference sequence). V was shortened by 1 base and J by 6 bases, with 10 bases between the two germline ends. The CDR3 is 15 residues long. Written as DNA, the CDR3 is TGTGCCAGCAGCCAAGTACAGGGACGTAATTCACCCCTCCACTTT. Translated, it gives CASSQVQGRNSPLHF.

V gene TRBV28 combines with J gene TRBJ1-2, with 9 bases lining up with TRBD1. This CDR3 region has 15 residues. Trimming at V came to 4 bases and at J to 4 bases, leaving 7 bases not matched to a gene. Germline lookup yields CDR1 MDHEN and CDR2 SYDVKM. CDR3 sequence: CASSSGQGVPYGYTF. The CDR3 DNA follows: TGTGCCAGCAGTTCGGGACAGGGCGTCCCCTATGGCTACACCTTC.